This TCR beta chain came from a study of blood T cell repertoires in COVID-19. Study in general: PBMCs, B-cell-depleted T cells, or T cells provided the cDNA or gDNA that made up the material.

Source study methods: Estimates of nucleated cell counts were drawn from the amplification of reference gene primers. TCRdb keeps only in-frame clones here, not all; method: immunoSEQ multiplex PCR. For V, J and clone size, that table is used; D and trimming come from the DNA. Of fewer than 350,000 clones listed, 85% are singletons. Sequencing input: peripheral blood. The origin of this receptor is a woman between 50 and 59 years old with active or convalescent COVID-19.

CDR3 in DNA: TGTGCCGAGGGACAGCAAGAGACCCAGTACTTC. The encoded protein is CAEGQQETQYF. The J gene is TRBJ2-5, the V gene TRBV30; 7 bases line up with TRBD1. The V gene end was trimmed by 8 bases and the J gene end by 2 bases; junction bases not matched to a gene: 2. The germline V gene encodes CDR1 GTSNPN and CDR2 SVGIG (reference sequence). The CDR3 length is 11 residues.